This note documents a single TCR beta chain sequence. The data belong to a study of blood T cell repertoires in COVID-19. Clones were read by immunoSEQ multiplex PCR, and TCRdb kept only the in-frame ones, dropping some. The data contain under 250,000 clones, about 87% of them singletons. Germline loops: CDR1 LNHDA, CDR2 SQIVND (reference sequence). This CDR3 has 14 residues. J gave up 11 bases and V 6 bases, and 10 bases lay outside the gene matches. This chain uses TRBV19 with TRBJ2-4; 10 bases line up with TRBD1. The clonotype comes from a man under 40 with COVID-19, enrolled during active disease. The sequencing sample was made of peripheral blood. CDR3 DNA: TGTGCCAGTAGGAATCCGGGACAGGGGCCCGTTCAGTACTTC. Protein product: CASRNPGQGPVQYF. Using reference TRBV19 and TRBJ2-4 for the parts outside the CDR3, the full variable domain is DGGITQSPKYLFRKEGQNVTLSCEQNLNHDAMYWYRQDPGQGLRLIYYSQIVNDFQKGDIAEGYSVSREKKESFPLTVTSAQKNPTAFYLCASRNPGQGPVQYFGAGTRLSVL.